This T cell receptor (beta chain) was captured in a study of blood T cell repertoires in COVID-19. Trimming pared 4 bases from V and 11 bases from J, leaving 17 bases between. The CDR3 runs 13 residues. CDR1 and CDR2 from the germline V gene are SEHNR and FQNEAQ (reference sequence). Original methodology: The assay estimated nucleated cells by amplifying reference gene primers. Clones were sequenced by immunoSEQ multiplex PCR, and TCRdb holds only the in-frame ones, with some missing. V and J calls and clone size are those listed in that table; D and trimming were worked out from the DNA. The data show 390,000 or so clones, with around 87% seen just once and about 10% held by the top ten.

The sequenced material came from peripheral blood. This clonotype was obtained from a woman aged 25-40 years with COVID-19, enrolled during active disease. The chain carries TRBV7-9 and TRBJ1-1, with D tentatively TRBD1 (5 bases). CDR3 sequence: CASSSGGVVVAFF. The CDR3 DNA follows: TGTGCCAGCAGCTCCGGGGGAGTGGTGGTGGCTTTCTTT.